These 22 T cell receptor beta chains share one sample of origin, sequenced in a study of siplizumab effects on memory and regulatory T cells. Sequencing was performed with immunoSEQ multiplex PCR; in TCRdb, only in-frame clones are kept and a portion is missing. The sample lists about 580 clones, roughly two thirds occurring once. The antigens for these receptors are not known. The mixed lymphocyte reaction cells were held in coculture (37°C) for around 6 days. Sequenced material: CFSE-low (dividing) CD8+ T cells sorted from an allogeneic mixed lymphocyte reaction. These receptors all stem from a human donor in good health; the cells came from an allogeneic mixed lymphocyte reaction. Some clones in this sample may be carry-over from other donors' samples.

V and J are TRBV27 and TRBJ2-7, with 11 positions matching TRBD1. The CDR3 is made up of 12 amino acids. Germline-derived CDR1 and CDR2 are MNHEY and SMNVEV (reference sequence). Germline trimming cut 6 bases from V and 6 bases from J; bases unmatched to any gene: 1. The CDR3: CASRDRGREQYF. DNA for the CDR3: TGTGCCAGCAGGGACAGGGGGCGCGAGCAGTACTTC.

This clone was seen once. The rearrangement uses TRBV29-1 and TRBJ2-1; a possible D gene is TRBD2 (5 bases). Germline lookup yields CDR1 SQVTM and CDR2 ANQGSEA. Trimming left V 4 bases short and J 4 bases short, with 11 bases between. This CDR3 is 13 amino acids long. CDR3 protein: CSVGGLRYNEQFF. CDR3 DNA sequence: TGCAGCGTTGGCGGGTTGAGATACAATGAGCAGTTCTTC.

The chain links TRBV18 to TRBJ1-4; the D gene is possibly TRBD1 (6 bases). The germline V and J ends were trimmed by 3 bases and 2 bases, with 19 bases remaining between them. The CDR3 spans 18 residues. Germline V gives CDR1 KGHSH, CDR2 LQKENI. The CDR3 region is CASSPSIGGARTNEKLFF. The CDR3 DNA reads TGTGCCAGCTCACCCTCAATTGGGGGGGCGCGGACTAATGAAAAACTGTTTTTT.

The chain has TRBV9 and TRBJ2-1; 7 nucleotides agree with TRBD1. This CDR3 has 18 amino acids. V shed 3 bases, J shed 9 bases, and the junction held 21 bases outside the gene matches. The germline CDR1 and CDR2 sequences are SGDLS and YYNGEE. CDR3 protein: CASSAQGNRGWVSGEQFF. The DNA for the CDR3 is TGTGCCAGCAGCGCCCAGGGAAACAGGGGTTGGGTTTCTGGTGAGCAGTTCTTC.

V is TRBV7-9 and J is TRBJ2-7; D might be TRBD1 (5 bases). Trimming cost V 3 bases and J 6 bases, with 12 bases left between them. CDR3 length: 13 amino acids. Germline CDR1 is SEHNR and CDR2 is FQNEAQ (reference sequence). Here the CDR3 reads CASSFFRVGEQYF. The CDR3 DNA follows: TGTGCCAGCAGCTTCTTCAGGGTAGGCGAGCAGTACTTC.

J is TRBJ2-5 and V is TRBV6-5; 10 bases match TRBD2. Germline V gives CDR1 MNHEY, CDR2 SVGAGI. This CDR3 is built from 13 residues. Trimming cost V 0 bases and J 11 bases; bases outside gene matches: 3. Here the CDR3 reads CASSYSPSGSQYF. The CDR3 DNA follows: TGTGCCAGCAGTTACTCTCCTAGCGGGAGTCAGTACTTC.

The J gene is TRBJ2-2, the V gene TRBV5-3; D remains unclear. TRBV5-3 carries the ORF label, with uncertain function. This CDR3 spans 14 amino acids. V dropped 0 bases and J dropped 4 bases, with 7 bases sitting between them. CDR3 DNA sequence: TGTGCCAGAAGCTTGGTCCAGAGCACCGGGGAGCTGTTTTTT. It encodes CARSLVQSTGELFF.

This chain uses TRBV6-5 with TRBJ2-7; D uncertain. V lost 4 bases and J lost 4, with 5 bases in between. Germline values: CDR1 MNHEY, CDR2 SVGAGI. The length of the CDR3 is 11 residues. CDR3 coding DNA: TGTGCCAGCAGTTCCCAGTACGAGCAGTACTTC. Translated, it gives CASSSQYEQYF.

This clone came up a few times. The chain recombines TRBV28 with TRBJ2-7; the D is unclear. Germline values: CDR1 MDHEN, CDR2 SYDVKM. The CDR3 runs 14 residues. V shed 7 bases and J shed 2 bases, with 15 bases lying between them. In DNA, the CDR3 is TGTGCCAGCAAACCGAACGGCGCACCCTACGAGCAGTACTTC. As protein: CASKPNGAPYEQYF.

The genes are TRBV7-6 and TRBJ1-2, with TRBD1 identical over 9 bases. The CDR3 runs to 15 residues. J gave up 3 bases and V 5 bases, and 7 bases lay outside the gene matches. Germline V gene data show CDR1 as SGHVS and CDR2 as FNYEAQ. For the CDR3, the DNA is TGTGCCAGCAGCAGGACAGGGGTGTGGGACTATGGCTACACCTTC. It specifies CASSRTGVWDYGYTF.

The rearrangement uses TRBV27 and TRBJ2-7, with D possibly matching TRBD1 (6 bases). The V gene lost 5 bases and the J gene lost 1 base, with 15 bases spanning the gap. CDR3 length: 15 amino acids. Per germline, CDR1 MNHEY and CDR2 SMNVEV (reference sequence). CDR3 region: CASSPGQLHSYEQYF. CDR3 DNA sequence: TGTGCCAGCAGTCCTGGACAGTTACATTCCTACGAGCAGTACTTC.

This clone is a singleton in its sample. The J gene is TRBJ2-7, the V gene TRBV19; D may match TRBD1 or TRBD2 (5 bases each). The germline CDR1 and CDR2 sequences are LNHDA and SQIVND (reference sequence). The CDR3 contains 13 residues. Trimming pared 3 bases from V and 7 bases from J, leaving 13 bases between. The CDR3 region has the DNA TGTGCCAGTAGTATCGGGGACCAGTTTGAGCAGTACTTC. Translation: CASSIGDQFEQYF.

This clone appeared a few times. The junction does not match germline at one end; this may be a read error. The rearrangement joins TRBV7-7 to TRBJ2-7, with D tentatively TRBD2 (6 bases). CDR1 is SSHAT and CDR2 is FNYEAQ in the germline V gene (reference sequence). CDR3 length equals 14 residues. The CDR3 region is CASSPGAGFYEQYF. CDR3 DNA: TGTGCTAGCAGCCCTGGTGCGGGGTTCTACGAGCAGTACTTC. Drawing the rest from reference TRBV7-7 and TRBJ2-7, the complete variable domain is GAGVSQSPRYKVTKRGQDVTLRCDPISSHATLYWYQQALGQGPEFLTYFNYEAQPDKSGLPSDRFSAERPEGSISTLTIQRTEQRDSAMYRCASSPGAGFYEQYFGPGTRLTVT.

The genes are TRBV9 and TRBJ2-7; D is ambiguous. The CDR3 length is 13 residues. V lost 2 bases and J lost 1, with 7 bases in between. Looked up from germline, CDR1 is SGDLS and CDR2 is YYNGEE. DNA for the CDR3: TGTGCCAGCAGCGTCCATCCGTCCTACGAGCAGTACTTC. This encodes CASSVHPSYEQYF.

The J gene is TRBJ2-1, the V gene TRBV6-5; tentative D call: TRBD2 (5 bases). Germline V lookup: CDR1 MNHEY, CDR2 SVGAGI. Trimming stripped 2 bases from V and 8 bases from J, with 10 bases between. This CDR3 spans 13 amino acids. In DNA, the CDR3 is TGTGCCAGCAGTTACGCGGGTTTCGATGAGCAGTTCTTC. Its translation is CASSYAGFDEQFF.

The chain is built from TRBV5-4 and TRBJ1-1; D gene ambiguous. V was shortened by 3 bases and J by 4 bases, with 16 bases between the two germline ends. The CDR3 totals 15 residues. Germline V gene lookup returns CDR1 SGHNT and CDR2 YYREEE (reference sequence). The DNA for the CDR3 is TGTGCCAGCAGCTCGGCCGAAGCGCCTTTCACTGAAGCTTTCTTT. This sequence encodes CASSSAEAPFTEAFF.

V usage is TRBV7-3 and J usage is TRBJ1-1; D call uncertain. CDR1 and CDR2 (germline): SGHTA, FQGTGA. V was clipped by 5 bases and J by 1 base, with 8 bases between them. The CDR3 covers 13 residues. CDR3 sequence (DNA): TGTGCCAGCAGCCCAACGGAGAACACTGAAGCTTTCTTT. Protein: CASSPTENTEAFF.

This clone was detected only a few times. V gene TRBV6-5 combines with J gene TRBJ2-1; D is perhaps TRBD1 or TRBD2 (7 bases each). The ends were cut back, 10 bases at V and 4 bases at J, with 17 bases in the middle. The CDR3 loop spans 14 amino acids. CDR1 and CDR2 from the germline V gene are MNHEY and SVGAGI. The CDR3 DNA sequence: TGTGCCACCCAGGGGGGGGCGACGTACAATGAGCAGTTCTTC. It translates to CATQGGATYNEQFF.

The chain recombines TRBV19 with TRBJ1-1; perhaps TRBD1 as D (5 bases). Trimming cost V 8 bases and J 8 bases, with 12 bases left between them. Germline V gives CDR1 LNHDA, CDR2 SQIVND (reference sequence). There are 11 residues in the CDR3. The DNA of the CDR3 is TGTGCCAGTCGGGGGGGTTGGGAAGCTTTCTTT. Translating gives CASRGGWEAFF.

This clone was detected only a few times. The chain links TRBV2 to TRBJ1-2; D may be TRBD1 (5 bases). The V and J ends lost 7 bases and 0 bases respectively, with 12 bases between them. CDR1 SNHLY and CDR2 FYNNEI come from the germline V gene. This CDR3 has 14 amino acids. CDR3 loop: CASMSGGPNYGYTF. In nucleotides, the CDR3 is TGTGCCAGCATGTCGGGGGGACCTAACTATGGCTACACCTTC. Based on the CDR3 plus reference TRBV2 and TRBJ1-2, the full variable domain is EPEVTQTPSHQVTQMGQEVILRCVPISNHLYFYWYRQILGQKVEFLVSFYNNEISEKSEIFDDQFSVERPDGSNFTLKIRSTKLEDSAMYFCASMSGGPNYGYTFGSGTRLTVV.

The chain employs TRBV12-5 and TRBJ2-6; perhaps TRBD1 as D (5 bases). Germline-derived CDR1 and CDR2 are LGHNT and FRNRAP. The germline V and J ends were trimmed by 4 bases and 5 bases, with 21 bases remaining between them. The CDR3 totals 18 residues. In DNA form, the CDR3 reads TGTGCTAGTGGTTACGGTGCTGCAGGACAAAGTCGGGCCAACGTCCTGACTTTC. This encodes CASGYGAAGQSRANVLTF.

This clone was seen a handful of times. As DNA, the CDR3 is TGCGCCAGCAGCCAAGAACCAGCTGGACTAGCGGGCTACGAGCAGTACTTC. Its protein is CASSQEPAGLAGYEQYF. V usage is TRBV4-1 and J usage is TRBJ2-7; TRBD2 matches at 11 bases. Looked up from germline, CDR1 is MGHRA and CDR2 is YSYEKL. The ends lost 0 bases at V and 3 bases at J; junction bases unmatched: 7. The CDR3 consists of 17 residues.